Sequencing of this T cell receptor (beta chain) was carried out in a study of T-cell reconstitution after alpha-beta-depleted transplantation in children. V was pared by 5 bases and J by 13 bases, with 15 bases between. Germline V lookup: CDR1 MDHEN, CDR2 SYDVKM. The CDR3 spans 11 residues. Findings and caveats of the study: About two months after transplant, alpha-beta T cells reportedly came from several hundred expanded graft clones. Day-60 TCRbeta diversity that was high in some patients was derived from surviving recipient T cells and thymic progenitors. After one year, T-cell counts and TCRbeta diversity mostly came from new T cells.

For TCRbeta, the library was prepared with unique molecular identifiers. One entry per CDR3 protein, called by TCRdb with MiXCR from the PCR reads. Among about 200,000 distinct CDR3 sequences listed, 6.6% were seen once. This clonotype was seen many times. Its cognate antigen is unknown. This chain joins TRBV28 and TRBJ2-7, with D perhaps matching TRBD1 or TRBD2 (5 bases each). Source: PBMCs, taken before TCRalphabeta/CD19-depleted stem cell transplant. The receptor's source is a boy under 10 years old with acute lymphoblastic leukemia, due to receive a stem cell transplant. In DNA form, the CDR3 reads TGTGCCAGCAGTCTTCCGGGACGTAGATACTTC. Protein: CASSLPGRRYF.